Below, 8 T cell receptor beta chains from the same sample are listed, as sequenced in a study of cytomegalovirus exposure and HLA in healthy donors. Amplification used 60 Vbeta primers and 13 Jbeta primers. The repertoire was sequenced with immunoSEQ multiplex PCR; TCRdb's copy has only in-frame clones and lacks some. The data contain some 130,000 clones, roughly two thirds of them seen just once; the ten biggest clones take up approximately 1.5%. Sequencing input: PBMCs. The receptor source for this set is a man aged 30 to 39 in good health and CMV-seropositive.

The rearrangement links TRBV7-6 to TRBJ2-7, with 7 bases that match TRBD1. The CDR3 is 14 amino acids. Germline values: CDR1 SGHVS, CDR2 FNYEAQ. Trimming removed 1 base from V and 6 bases from J; junction bases left unmatched: 6. CDR3 bases: TGTGCCAGCAGCTTAGGAGGGGGCTTCCGCGAGCAGTACTTC. As protein: CASSLGGGFREQYF.

The gene calls are TRBV5-6 and TRBJ1-2, with 9 bases identical to TRBD1. Trimming cost V 2 bases and J 5 bases; bases outside gene matches: 7. This CDR3 contains 15 residues. Germline V CDR1 and CDR2: SGHDT, YYEEEE. CDR3 sequence reads: CASSFGDRDKYGYTF. The CDR3, as DNA: TGTGCCAGCAGCTTTGGGGACAGGGATAAGTATGGCTACACCTTC.

This clone has more than one count but fewer than ten. The chain carries TRBV5-1 and TRBJ1-1; 9 bases are shared with TRBD1. Losses at the gene ends were 4 bases for V and 3 bases for J; bases not matched to a gene: 7. Germline CDR1 SGHRS, CDR2 YFSETQ. The CDR3 length is 15 residues. CDR3 sequence: CASSVTGGWDTEAFF. The CDR3, as DNA: TGCGCCAGCAGCGTAACAGGGGGCTGGGACACTGAAGCTTTCTTT.

This rearrangement joins TRBV25-1 to TRBJ2-1, with TRBD1 as a possible D gene (5 bases). The CDR3 covers 15 residues. Per germline, CDR1 MGHDK and CDR2 SYGVNS. The V and J ends lost 1 base and 0 bases respectively, with 7 bases between them. CDR3 residues: CASSELTASYNEQFF. DNA for the CDR3: TGTGCCAGCAGTGAATTGACAGCCTCCTACAATGAGCAGTTCTTC.

This sequence joins TRBV4-1 and TRBJ2-2; weak D call: TRBD2 (5 bases). This CDR3 has 16 amino acids. The ends were cut back, 4 bases at V and 0 bases at J, with 12 bases in the middle. Germline-derived CDR1 and CDR2 are MGHRA and YSYEKL. The DNA for the CDR3 is TGCGCCAGCAGCCCGTACGGGGAACCGAACACCGGGGAGCTGTTTTTT. Encoded protein: CASSPYGEPNTGELFF.

V and J are TRBV5-4 and TRBJ2-7; D is undetermined. The CDR3 spans 13 residues. V was trimmed by 3 bases and J by 5 bases, leaving 12 bases between them. CDR1 and CDR2 (germline): SGHNT, YYREEE (reference sequence). The CDR3 loop is CASSSLSSHEQYF. Here the CDR3 DNA reads TGTGCCAGCAGCTCACTATCGAGCCACGAGCAGTACTTC.

The chain combines TRBV28 with TRBJ1-2, with 8 nucleotides matching TRBD1. The germline CDR1 and CDR2 sequences are MDHEN and SYDVKM. The CDR3 has 15 residues. J was trimmed by 1 base and V by 6 bases; bases with no gene match: 7. In DNA, the CDR3 is TGTGCCAGCAGCTATAGGGACAGGCTTAACTATGGCTACACCTTC. The encoded protein is CASSYRDRLNYGYTF.

The CDR3 nucleotides read TGTGCCAGTTGGGCGCCGGGACTAGCGGGATTGGGGATCCAAGAGACCCAGTACTTC. This sequence encodes CASWAPGLAGLGIQETQYF. The chain couples TRBV2 to TRBJ2-5; TRBD2 matches at 13 bases. Per the germline V gene, CDR1 is SNHLY and CDR2 is FYNNEI. This CDR3 comprises 19 residues. V was pared by 9 bases and J by 1 base, with 17 bases of the junction left unmatched.